This TCR beta chain was sequenced for a study of T-cell reconstitution after alpha-beta-depleted transplantation in children. TCRbeta library construction was performed incorporating unique molecular identifiers. TCRdb reanalysed the PCR reads using MiXCR and keeps one entry per CDR3 protein. In the table there are almost 400,000 distinct CDR3 sequences, roughly 20% of which are singletons. This CDR3 region has 14 residues. Germline CDR1 reads SGHTA; CDR2 reads FQGTGA. Trimming removed 5 bases from V and 4 bases from J, with 14 bases in between. The source was PBMCs from the stem cell graft donor, collected from the stem cell graft. This chain links TRBV7-3 with TRBJ1-1; D ambiguous. The clonotype comes from a human donor who donated a stem cell graft to a child with acute myeloid leukemia. The DNA for the CDR3 is TGTGCCAGCAGCGCTGTGGGTGGAGGCACTGAAGCTTTCTTT. As protein: CASSAVGGGTEAFF.